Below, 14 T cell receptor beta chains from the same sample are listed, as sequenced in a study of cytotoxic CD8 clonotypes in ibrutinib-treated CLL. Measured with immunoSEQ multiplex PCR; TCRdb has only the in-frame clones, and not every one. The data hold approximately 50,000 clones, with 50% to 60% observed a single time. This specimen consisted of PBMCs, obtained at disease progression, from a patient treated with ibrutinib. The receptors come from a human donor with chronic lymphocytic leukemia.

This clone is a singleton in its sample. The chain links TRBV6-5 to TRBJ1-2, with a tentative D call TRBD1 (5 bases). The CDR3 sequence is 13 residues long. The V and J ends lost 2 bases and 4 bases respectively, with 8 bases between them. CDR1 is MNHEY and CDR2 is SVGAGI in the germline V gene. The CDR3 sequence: CASSYGGGYGYTF. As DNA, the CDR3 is TGTGCCAGCAGTTACGGGGGGGGCTATGGCTACACCTTC.

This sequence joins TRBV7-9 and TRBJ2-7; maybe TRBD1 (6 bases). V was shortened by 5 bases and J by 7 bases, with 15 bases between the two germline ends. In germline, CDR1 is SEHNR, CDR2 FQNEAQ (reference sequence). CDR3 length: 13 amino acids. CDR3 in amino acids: CASSAEYRGEQYF. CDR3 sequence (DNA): TGTGCCAGCAGCGCCGAATATAGGGGGGAGCAGTACTTC. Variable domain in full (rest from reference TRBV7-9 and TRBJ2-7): DTGVSQNPRHKITKRGQNVTFRCDPISEHNRLYWYRQTLGQGPEFLTYFQNEAQLEKSRLLSDRFSAERPKGSFSTLEIQRTEQGDSAMYLCASSAEYRGEQYFGPGTRLTVT.

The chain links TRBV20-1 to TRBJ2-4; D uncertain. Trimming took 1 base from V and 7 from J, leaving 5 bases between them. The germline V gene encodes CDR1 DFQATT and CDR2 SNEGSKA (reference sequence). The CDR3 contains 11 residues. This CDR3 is CSARGVNIQYF. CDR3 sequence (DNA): TGCAGTGCTAGAGGGGTTAACATTCAGTACTTC.

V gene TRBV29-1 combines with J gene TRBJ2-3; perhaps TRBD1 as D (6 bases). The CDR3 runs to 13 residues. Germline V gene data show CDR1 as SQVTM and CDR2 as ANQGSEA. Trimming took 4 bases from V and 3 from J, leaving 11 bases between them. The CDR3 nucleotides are TGCAGCGTTGTTGGGGGCATGACAGATACGCAGTATTTT. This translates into CSVVGGMTDTQYF.

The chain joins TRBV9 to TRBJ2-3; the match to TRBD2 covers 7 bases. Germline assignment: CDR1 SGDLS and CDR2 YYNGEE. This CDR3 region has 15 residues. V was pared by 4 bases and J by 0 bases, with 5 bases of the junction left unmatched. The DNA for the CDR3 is TGTGCCAGCAGCACAAGCGGGGTAAGCACAGATACGCAGTATTTT. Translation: CASSTSGVSTDTQYF.

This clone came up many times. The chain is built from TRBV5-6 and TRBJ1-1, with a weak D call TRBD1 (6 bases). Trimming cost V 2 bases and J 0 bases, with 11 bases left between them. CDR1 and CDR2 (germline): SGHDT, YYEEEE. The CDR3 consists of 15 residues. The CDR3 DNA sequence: TGTGCCAGCAGCTTAGTGGACAGTATGAACACTGAAGCTTTCTTT. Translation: CASSLVDSMNTEAFF.

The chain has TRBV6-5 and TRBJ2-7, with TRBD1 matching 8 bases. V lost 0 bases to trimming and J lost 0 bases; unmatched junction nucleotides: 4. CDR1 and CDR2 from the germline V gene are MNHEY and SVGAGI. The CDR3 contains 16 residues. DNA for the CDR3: TGTGCCAGCAGTTACTCGAGACAGGGGAGCTCCTACGAGCAGTACTTC. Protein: CASSYSRQGSSYEQYF.

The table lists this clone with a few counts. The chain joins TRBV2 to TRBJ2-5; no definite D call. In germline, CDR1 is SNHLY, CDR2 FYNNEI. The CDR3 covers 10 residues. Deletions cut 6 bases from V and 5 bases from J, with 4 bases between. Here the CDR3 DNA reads TGTGCCAGCAGGGGCGAGACCCAGTACTTC. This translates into CASRGETQYF.

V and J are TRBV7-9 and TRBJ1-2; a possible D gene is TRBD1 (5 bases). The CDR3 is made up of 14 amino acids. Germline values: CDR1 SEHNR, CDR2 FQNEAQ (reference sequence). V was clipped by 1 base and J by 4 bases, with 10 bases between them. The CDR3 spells CASSLEGTSYGYTF. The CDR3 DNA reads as TGTGCCAGCAGCTTAGAGGGGACGAGCTATGGCTACACCTTC.

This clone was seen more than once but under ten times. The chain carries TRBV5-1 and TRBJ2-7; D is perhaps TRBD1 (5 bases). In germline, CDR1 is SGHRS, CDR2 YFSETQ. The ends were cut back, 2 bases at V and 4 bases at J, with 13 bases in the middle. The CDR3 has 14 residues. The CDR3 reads CASSFGAAEYEQYF. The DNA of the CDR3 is TGCGCCAGCAGCTTTGGGGCGGCCGAGTACGAGCAGTACTTC.

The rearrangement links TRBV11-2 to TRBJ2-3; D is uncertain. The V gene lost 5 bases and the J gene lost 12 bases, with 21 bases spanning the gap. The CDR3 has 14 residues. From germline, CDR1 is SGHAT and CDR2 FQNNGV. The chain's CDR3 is CASSPTRGVLSQYF. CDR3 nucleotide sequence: TGTGCCAGCAGCCCCACCCGTGGGGTTTTATCCCAGTATTTT.

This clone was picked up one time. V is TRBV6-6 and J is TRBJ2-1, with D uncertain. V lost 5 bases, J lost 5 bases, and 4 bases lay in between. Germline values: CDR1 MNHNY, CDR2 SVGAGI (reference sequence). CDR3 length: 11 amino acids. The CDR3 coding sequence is TGTGCCAGCAGTAGAAACAATGAGCAGTTCTTC. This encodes CASSRNNEQFF.

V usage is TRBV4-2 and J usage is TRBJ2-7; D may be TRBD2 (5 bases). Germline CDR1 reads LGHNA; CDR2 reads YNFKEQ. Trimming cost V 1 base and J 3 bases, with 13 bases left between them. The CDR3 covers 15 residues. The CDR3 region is CASSQAKGLSYEQYF. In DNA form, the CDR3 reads TGTGCCAGCAGCCAAGCAAAAGGACTGAGCTACGAGCAGTACTTC.

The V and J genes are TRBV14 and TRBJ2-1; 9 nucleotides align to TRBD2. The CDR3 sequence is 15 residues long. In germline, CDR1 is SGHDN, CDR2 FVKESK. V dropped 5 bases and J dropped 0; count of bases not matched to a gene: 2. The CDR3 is CASSGLAFSYNEQFF. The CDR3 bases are TGTGCCAGCAGCGGACTAGCGTTCTCCTACAATGAGCAGTTCTTC.